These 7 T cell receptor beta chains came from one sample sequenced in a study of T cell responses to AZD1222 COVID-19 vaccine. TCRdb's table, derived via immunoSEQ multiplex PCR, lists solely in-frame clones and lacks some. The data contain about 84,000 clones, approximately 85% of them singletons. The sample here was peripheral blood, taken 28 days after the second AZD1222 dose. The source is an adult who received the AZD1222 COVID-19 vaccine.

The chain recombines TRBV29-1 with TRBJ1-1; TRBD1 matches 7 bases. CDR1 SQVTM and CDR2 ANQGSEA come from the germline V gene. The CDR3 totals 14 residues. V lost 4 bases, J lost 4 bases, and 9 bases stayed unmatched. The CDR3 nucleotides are TGCAGCGTTGCGAAAGGGGGCTCGGTCACTGAAGCTTTCTTT. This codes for CSVAKGGSVTEAFF.

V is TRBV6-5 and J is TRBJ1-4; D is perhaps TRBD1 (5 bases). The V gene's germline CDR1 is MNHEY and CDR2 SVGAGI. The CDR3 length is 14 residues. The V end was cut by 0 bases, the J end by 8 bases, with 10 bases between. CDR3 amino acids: CASSYSGVGEKLFF. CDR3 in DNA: TGTGCCAGCAGTTACTCGGGGGTTGGGGAAAAACTGTTTTTT.

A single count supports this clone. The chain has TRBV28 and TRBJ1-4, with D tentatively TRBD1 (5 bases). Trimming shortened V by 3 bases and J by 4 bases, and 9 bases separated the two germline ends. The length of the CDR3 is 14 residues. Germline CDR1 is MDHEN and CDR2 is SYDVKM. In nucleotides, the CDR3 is TGTGCCAGCAGTTTGTGGGGCGTTAATGAAAAACTGTTTTTT. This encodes CASSLWGVNEKLFF.

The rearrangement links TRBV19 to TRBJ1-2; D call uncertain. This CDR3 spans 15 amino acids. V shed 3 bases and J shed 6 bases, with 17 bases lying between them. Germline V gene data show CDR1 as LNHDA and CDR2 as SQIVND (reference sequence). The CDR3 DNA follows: TGTGCCAGTAGTATTAGTCCCGGGGTGCTAGATGGCTACACCTTC. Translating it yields CASSISPGVLDGYTF.

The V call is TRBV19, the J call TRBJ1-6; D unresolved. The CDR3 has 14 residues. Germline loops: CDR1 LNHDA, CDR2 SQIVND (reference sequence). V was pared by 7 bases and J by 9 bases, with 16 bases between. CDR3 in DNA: TGTGCCAGTACCAAAGGACGGAGTACTTCACCCCTCCACTTT. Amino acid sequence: CASTKGRSTSPLHF.

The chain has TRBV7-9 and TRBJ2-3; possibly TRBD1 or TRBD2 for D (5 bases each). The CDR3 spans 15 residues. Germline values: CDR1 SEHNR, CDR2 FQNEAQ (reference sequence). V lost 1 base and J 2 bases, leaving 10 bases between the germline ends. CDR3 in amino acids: CASSLESGTTDTQYF. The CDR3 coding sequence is TGTGCCAGCAGCTTAGAGTCAGGGACCACAGATACGCAGTATTTT. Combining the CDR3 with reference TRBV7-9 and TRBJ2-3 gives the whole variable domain DTGVSQNPRHKITKRGQNVTFRCDPISEHNRLYWYRQTLGQGPEFLTYFQNEAQLEKSRLLSDRFSAERPKGSFSTLEIQRTEQGDSAMYLCASSLESGTTDTQYFGPGTRLTVL.

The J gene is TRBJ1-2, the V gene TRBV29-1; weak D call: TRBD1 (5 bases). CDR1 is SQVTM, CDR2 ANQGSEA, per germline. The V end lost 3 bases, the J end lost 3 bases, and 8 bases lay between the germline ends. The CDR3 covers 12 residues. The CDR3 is CSVDLGDYGYTF. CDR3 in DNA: TGCAGCGTTGATTTGGGGGACTATGGCTACACCTTC.